The text below deals with one T cell receptor (beta chain). The source of the sample is a study of cytomegalovirus exposure and HLA in healthy donors. In the PCR, 60 Vbeta and 13 Jbeta primers were used. Generated by immunoSEQ multiplex PCR, the TCRdb table keeps only in-frame clones and is missing some. Found here are 100,000 to 150,000 clones, 81% of them singletons; the top ten hold about 0.76%. The sequence was collected from a man aged 18 to 29 in good health and CMV-seronegative. Sequencing was performed on PBMCs.

This CDR3 is CASRPGANEQFF. The CDR3, as DNA: TGTGCCAGCCGACCTGGGGCCAATGAGCAGTTCTTC. The chain employs TRBV6-5 and TRBJ2-1, with TRBD1 as a possible D gene (5 bases). This CDR3 contains 12 residues. Germline V gene lookup returns CDR1 MNHEY and CDR2 SVGAGI. Trimming removed 8 bases from V and 6 bases from J, with 11 bases in between.